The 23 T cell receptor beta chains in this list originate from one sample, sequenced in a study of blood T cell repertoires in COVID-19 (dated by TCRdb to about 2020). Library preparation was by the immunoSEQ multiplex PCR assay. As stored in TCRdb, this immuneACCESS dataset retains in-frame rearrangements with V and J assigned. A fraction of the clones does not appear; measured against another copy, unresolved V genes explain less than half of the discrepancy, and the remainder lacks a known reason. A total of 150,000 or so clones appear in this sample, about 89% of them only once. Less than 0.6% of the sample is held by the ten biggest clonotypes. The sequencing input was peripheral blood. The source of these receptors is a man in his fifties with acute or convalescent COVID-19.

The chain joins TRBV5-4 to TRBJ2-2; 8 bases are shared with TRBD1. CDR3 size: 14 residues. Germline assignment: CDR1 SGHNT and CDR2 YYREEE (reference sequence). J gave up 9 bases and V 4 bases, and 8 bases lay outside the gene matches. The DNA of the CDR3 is TGTGCCAGCAGCCGCGGACAGGGCGGCCGGGAGCTGTTTTTT. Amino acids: CASSRGQGGRELFF.

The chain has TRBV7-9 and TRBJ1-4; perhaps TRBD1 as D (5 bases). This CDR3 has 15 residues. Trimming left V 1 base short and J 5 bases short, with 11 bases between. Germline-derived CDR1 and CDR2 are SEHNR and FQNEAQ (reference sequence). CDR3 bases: TGTGCCAGCAGCTTAGGTCAGGGATCAAATGAAAAACTGTTTTTT. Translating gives CASSLGQGSNEKLFF.

The CDR3: CASSQDPAGFDEQFF. The CDR3 nucleotides are TGTGCCAGCAGCCAAGATCCGGCAGGGTTCGATGAGCAGTTCTTC. V usage is TRBV4-2 and J usage is TRBJ2-1; tentative D call: TRBD1 (5 bases). This CDR3 comprises 15 residues. Per germline, CDR1 LGHNA and CDR2 YNFKEQ. The V gene lost 0 bases and the J gene lost 8 bases, with 14 bases spanning the gap.

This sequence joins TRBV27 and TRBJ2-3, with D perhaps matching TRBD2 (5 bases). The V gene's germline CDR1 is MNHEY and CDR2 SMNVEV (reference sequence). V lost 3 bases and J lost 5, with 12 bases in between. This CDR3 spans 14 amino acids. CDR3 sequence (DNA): TGTGCCAGCAGTTTCGCGGACTGGGGAGATACGCAGTATTTT. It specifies CASSFADWGDTQYF.

CDR3 nucleotide sequence: TGTGCCAGCAGCCAAGCACTTACGGGACAGGGTAACAATCAGCCCCAGCATTTT. Its translation: CASSQALTGQGNNQPQHF. The chain uses TRBV14 and TRBJ1-5; the match to TRBD1 covers 9 bases. CDR1 SGHDN and CDR2 FVKESK come from the germline V gene. This CDR3 is 18 amino acids long. V trimming: 1 base; J trimming: 3 bases; junction bases outside the gene matches: 10.

CDR3 DNA: TGTGCCAGCAGGAACTCGGACGGGACTACAAGGGAGCAGTTCTTC. Its protein is CASRNSDGTTREQFF. V gene TRBV6-5 combines with J gene TRBJ2-1, with 7 positions matching TRBD2. Germline loops: CDR1 MNHEY, CDR2 SVGAGI. This CDR3 spans 15 amino acids. J was trimmed by 10 bases and V by 6 bases; bases with no gene match: 15.

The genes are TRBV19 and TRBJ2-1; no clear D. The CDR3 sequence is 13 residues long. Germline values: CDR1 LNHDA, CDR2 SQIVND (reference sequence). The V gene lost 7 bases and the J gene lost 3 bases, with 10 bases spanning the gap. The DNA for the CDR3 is TGTGCCAGTACACCGGCGGACTACAATGAGCAGTTCTTC. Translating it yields CASTPADYNEQFF. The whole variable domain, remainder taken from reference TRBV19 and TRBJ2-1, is DGGITQSPKYLFRKEGQNVTLSCEQNLNHDAMYWYRQDPGQGLRLIYYSQIVNDFQKGDIAEGYSVSREKKESFPLTVTSAQKNPTAFYLCASTPADYNEQFFGPGTRLTVL.

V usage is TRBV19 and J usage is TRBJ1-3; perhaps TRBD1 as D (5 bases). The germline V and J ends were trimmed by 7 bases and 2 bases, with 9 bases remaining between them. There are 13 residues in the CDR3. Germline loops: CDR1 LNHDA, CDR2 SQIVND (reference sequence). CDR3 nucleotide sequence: TGTGCCAGTATAGACAGACCTGGAAACACCATATATTTT. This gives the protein CASIDRPGNTIYF. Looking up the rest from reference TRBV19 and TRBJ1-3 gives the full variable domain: DGGITQSPKYLFRKEGQNVTLSCEQNLNHDAMYWYRQDPGQGLRLIYYSQIVNDFQKGDIAEGYSVSREKKESFPLTVTSAQKNPTAFYLCASIDRPGNTIYFGEGSWLTVV.

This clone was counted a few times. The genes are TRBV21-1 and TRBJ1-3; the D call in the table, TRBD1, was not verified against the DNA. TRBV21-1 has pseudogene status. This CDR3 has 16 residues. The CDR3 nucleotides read TGTGCCAGCAGCAAAAAGAAGGGCTACAGGGTTTACACCATATATTTT. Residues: CASSKKKGYRVYTIYF.

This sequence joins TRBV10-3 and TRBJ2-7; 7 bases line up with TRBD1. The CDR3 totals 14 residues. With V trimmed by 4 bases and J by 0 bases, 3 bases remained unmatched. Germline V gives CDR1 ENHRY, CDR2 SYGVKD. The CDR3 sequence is CAISGTGDSYEQYF. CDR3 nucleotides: TGTGCCATCAGTGGAACAGGGGACTCCTACGAGCAGTACTTC.

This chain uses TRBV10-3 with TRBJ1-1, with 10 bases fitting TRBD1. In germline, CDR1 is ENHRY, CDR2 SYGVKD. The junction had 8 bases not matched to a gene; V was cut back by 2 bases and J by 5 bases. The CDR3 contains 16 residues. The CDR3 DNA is TGTGCCATCAGTGAGGGCCGGGACAGGGGTCGGACTGAAGCTTTCTTT. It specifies CAISEGRDRGRTEAFF.

CDR3 amino acids: CASSHVAGAYEQYF. CDR3 sequence (DNA): TGTGCCAGCAGCCATGTCGCCGGGGCCTACGAGCAGTACTTC. V usage is TRBV7-8 and J usage is TRBJ2-7; tentatively, D is TRBD2 (5 bases). The length of the CDR3 is 14 residues. Germline V gene sequence: CDR1 SGHVS, CDR2 FQNEAQ. The V and J ends lost 5 bases and 2 bases respectively, with 13 bases between them.

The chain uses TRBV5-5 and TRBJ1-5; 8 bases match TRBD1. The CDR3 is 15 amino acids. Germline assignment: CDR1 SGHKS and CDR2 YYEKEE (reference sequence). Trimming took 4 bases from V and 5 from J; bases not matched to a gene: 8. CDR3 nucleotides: TGTGCCAGCAGCGGACAGGGAGCAGGGGATCAGCCCCAGCATTTT. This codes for CASSGQGAGDQPQHF.

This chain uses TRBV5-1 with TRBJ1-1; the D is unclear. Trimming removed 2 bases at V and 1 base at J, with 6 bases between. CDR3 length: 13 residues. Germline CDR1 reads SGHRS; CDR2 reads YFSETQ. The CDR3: CASSFVGNTEAFF. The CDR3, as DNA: TGCGCCAGCAGCTTTGTCGGGAACACTGAAGCTTTCTTT.

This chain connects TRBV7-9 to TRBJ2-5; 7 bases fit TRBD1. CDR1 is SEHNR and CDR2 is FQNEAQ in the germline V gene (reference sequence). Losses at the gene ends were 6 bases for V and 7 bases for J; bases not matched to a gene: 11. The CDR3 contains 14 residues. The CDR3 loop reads CASSSRGTPRTQYF. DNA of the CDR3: TGTGCCAGCAGTTCCAGGGGGACCCCTAGGACCCAGTACTTC.

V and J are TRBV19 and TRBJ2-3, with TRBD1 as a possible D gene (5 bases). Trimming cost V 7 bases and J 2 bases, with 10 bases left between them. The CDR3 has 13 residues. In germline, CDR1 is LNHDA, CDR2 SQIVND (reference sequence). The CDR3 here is CASNPGLTDTQYF. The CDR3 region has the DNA TGTGCCAGTAATCCAGGGCTCACAGATACGCAGTATTTT.

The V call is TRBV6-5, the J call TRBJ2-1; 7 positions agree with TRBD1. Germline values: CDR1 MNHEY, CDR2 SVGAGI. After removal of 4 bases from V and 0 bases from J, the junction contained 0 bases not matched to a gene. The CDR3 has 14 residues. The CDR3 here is CASSWDSSYNEQFF. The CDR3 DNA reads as TGTGCCAGCAGTTGGGACAGCTCCTACAATGAGCAGTTCTTC.

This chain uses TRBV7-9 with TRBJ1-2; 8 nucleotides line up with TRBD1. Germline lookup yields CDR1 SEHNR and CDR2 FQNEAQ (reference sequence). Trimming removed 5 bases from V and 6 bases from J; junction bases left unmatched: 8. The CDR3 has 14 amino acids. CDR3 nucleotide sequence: TGTGCCAGCAGCGGCCAACAGGGGGGAAATGGCTACACCTTC. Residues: CASSGQQGGNGYTF. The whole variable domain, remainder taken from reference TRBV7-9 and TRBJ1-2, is DTGVSQNPRHKITKRGQNVTFRCDPISEHNRLYWYRQTLGQGPEFLTYFQNEAQLEKSRLLSDRFSAERPKGSFSTLEIQRTEQGDSAMYLCASSGQQGGNGYTFGSGTRLTVV.

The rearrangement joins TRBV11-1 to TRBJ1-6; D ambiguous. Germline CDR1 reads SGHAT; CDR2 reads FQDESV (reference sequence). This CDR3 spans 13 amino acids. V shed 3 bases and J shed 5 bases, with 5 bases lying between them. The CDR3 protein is CASSFRDNSPLHF. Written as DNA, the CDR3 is TGTGCCAGCAGCTTTCGGGATAATTCACCCCTCCACTTT.

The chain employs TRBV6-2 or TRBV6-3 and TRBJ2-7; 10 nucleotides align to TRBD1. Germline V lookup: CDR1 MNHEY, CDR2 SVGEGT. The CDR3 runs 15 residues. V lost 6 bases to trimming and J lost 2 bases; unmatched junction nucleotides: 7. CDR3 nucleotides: TGTGCCAGCAGCGTGGGACAGGGGCTTACCTACGAGCAGTACGTC. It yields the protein CASSVGQGLTYEQYV.

As DNA, the CDR3 is TGTGCCAGCAGCCTTGGGGGGGTGAACACTGAAGCTTTCTTT. This codes for CASSLGGVNTEAFF. V and J are TRBV7-2 and TRBJ1-1; TRBD1 might be the D (5 bases). The germline V gene has CDR1 SGHTA and CDR2 FQGNSA. Trimming took off 5 bases at V and 0 bases at J, with 10 bases between the two ends. The CDR3 consists of 14 residues. The full variable domain, completed using reference TRBV7-2 and TRBJ1-1, is GAGVSQSPSNKVTEKGKDVELRCDPISGHTALYWYRQSLGQGLEFLIYFQGNSAPDKSGLPSDRFSAERTGGSVSTLTIQRTQQEDSAVYLCASSLGGVNTEAFFGQGTRLTVV.

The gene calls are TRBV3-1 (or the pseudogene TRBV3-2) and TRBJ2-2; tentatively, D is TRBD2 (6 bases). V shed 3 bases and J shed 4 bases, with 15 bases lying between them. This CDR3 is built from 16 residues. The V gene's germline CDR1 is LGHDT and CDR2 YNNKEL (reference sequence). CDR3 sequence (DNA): TGTGCCAGCAGCCACGTAGCGGCGTCATTCACCGGGGAGCTGTTTTTT. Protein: CASSHVAASFTGELFF.

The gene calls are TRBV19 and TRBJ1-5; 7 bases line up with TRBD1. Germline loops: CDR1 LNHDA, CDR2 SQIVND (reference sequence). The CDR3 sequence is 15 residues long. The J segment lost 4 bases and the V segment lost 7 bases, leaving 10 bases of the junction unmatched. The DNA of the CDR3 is TGTGCCAGTACAACAGGGGCGTTCGGTAATCAGCCCCAGCATTTT. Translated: CASTTGAFGNQPQHF.